This TCR beta chain was found in a study of cytomegalovirus exposure and HLA in healthy donors. On the study more broadly: Earlier work reported 117 million unique TCR beta sequences from about 200 million T cells. Study-wide results and limits: Some TCR beta chains (over 150 of them) were listed as cytomegalovirus-associated. Later genetic work tied a missense DCLRE1C variant to beta-chain V and J trimming. A later analysis showed TCR association rates differing by HLA locus, peaking at DRB1 and lowest at HLA-C.

This clone was seen only a few times. What it binds is unknown. V lost 2 bases and J 1 base, leaving 8 bases between the germline ends. CDR3 length equals 14 residues. Germline V gene sequence: CDR1 SEHNR, CDR2 FQNEAQ (reference sequence). PCR was performed using 60 Vbeta and 13 Jbeta primers. Here immunoSEQ multiplex PCR was the method, and the copy in TCRdb shows in-frame clones only, minus some. This table has about 190,000 clones, 65% to 80% appearing once. This TCR derives from a man aged 25 to 45 in good health and CMV-seropositive. V is TRBV7-9 and J is TRBJ1-1; D is unresolved. The specimen sequenced was PBMCs. The CDR3 DNA follows: TGTGCCAGCAGCTTACCCTTTCGGAACACTGAAGCTTTCTTT. Protein product: CASSLPFRNTEAFF.